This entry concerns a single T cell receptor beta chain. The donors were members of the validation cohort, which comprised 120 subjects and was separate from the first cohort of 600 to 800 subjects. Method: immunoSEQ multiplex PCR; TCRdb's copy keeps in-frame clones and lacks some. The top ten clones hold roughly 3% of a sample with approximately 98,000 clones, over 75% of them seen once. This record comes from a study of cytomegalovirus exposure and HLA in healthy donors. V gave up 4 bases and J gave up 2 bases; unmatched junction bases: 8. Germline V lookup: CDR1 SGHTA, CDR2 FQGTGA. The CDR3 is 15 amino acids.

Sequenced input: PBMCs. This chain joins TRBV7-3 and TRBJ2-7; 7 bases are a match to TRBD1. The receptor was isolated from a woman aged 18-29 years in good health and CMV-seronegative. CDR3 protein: CASSSAQGSPYEQYF. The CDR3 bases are TGTGCCAGCAGCTCGGCACAGGGGAGCCCCTACGAGCAGTACTTC. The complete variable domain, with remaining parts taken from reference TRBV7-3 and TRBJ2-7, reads GAGVSQTPSNKVTEKGKYVELRCDPISGHTALYWYRQSLGQGPEFLIYFQGTGAADDSGLPNDRFFAVRPEGSVSTLKIQRTERGDSAVYLCASSSAQGSPYEQYFGPGTRLTVT.